Each of the 9 T cell receptor beta chains below was sequenced from the same sample in a study of beta chain features in type 1 diabetes. Points from the study as a whole: TCRB CDR3 length was moderately but significantly reduced in all four CD4+ subsets of Type 1 diabetes patients.

These receptors lack a known antigen. All of the isolated RNA was reverse transcribed, so expressed TCRB transcripts were sequenced. Data came from immunoSEQ multiplex PCR; TCRdb stores just in-frame clones and leaves some out. The sample lists around 690,000 clones; roughly 12% were seen once. Material for sequencing was naive CD4+ T cells from blood. These receptors were collected from a man aged 30-40 years with type 1 diabetes.

This clone was observed a handful of times. V is TRBV11-3 and J is TRBJ1-1, with 7 nucleotides matching TRBD1. The CDR3 extends over 14 amino acids. Germline assignment: CDR1 SGHNT and CDR2 YENEEA. With V trimmed by 4 bases and J by 1 base, 3 bases remained unmatched. For the CDR3, the DNA is TGTGCCAGCAGCTCCAGACAGGGGAACACTGAAGCTTTCTTT. Encoded protein: CASSSRQGNTEAFF.

A few counts support this clone. The chain has TRBV19 and TRBJ1-2; no clear D. The CDR3 is made up of 17 amino acids. V lost 3 bases to trimming and J lost 1 base, with 18 bases between them. The V gene's germline CDR1 is LNHDA and CDR2 SQIVND (reference sequence). The CDR3: CASSIGSITRFNYGYTF. Written as DNA, the CDR3 is TGTGCCAGTAGTATCGGCAGCATTACTCGTTTTAACTATGGCTACACCTTC.

The chain couples TRBV14 to TRBJ1-2; weak D call: TRBD1 (6 bases). There are 15 residues in the CDR3. In germline, CDR1 is SGHDN, CDR2 FVKESK. V was trimmed by 0 bases and J by 8 bases, leaving 16 bases between them. The CDR3 spells CASSQDPARDTGYTF. CDR3 coding DNA: TGTGCCAGCAGCCAAGATCCGGCCAGGGACACCGGCTACACCTTC.

The rearrangement joins TRBV12-5 to TRBJ1-5; the D is unclear. Germline V gene sequence: CDR1 LGHNT, CDR2 FRNRAP. V was cut by 1 base and J by 9 bases, with 10 bases left in between. There are 13 residues in the CDR3. The CDR3 DNA is TGTGCTAGTGGTTTGGAAGGGATCGCGCCCCAGCATTTT. Its protein product is CASGLEGIAPQHF. The full variable domain, rest sourced from reference TRBV12-5 and TRBJ1-5, is DARVTQTPRHKVTEMGQEVTMRCQPILGHNTVFWYRQTMMQGLELLAYFRNRAPLDDSGMPKDRFSAEMPDATLATLKIQPSEPRDSAVYFCASGLEGIAPQHFGDGTRLSIL.

This rearrangement joins TRBV5-1 to TRBJ2-7; tentative D call: TRBD1 (6 bases). Germline V lookup: CDR1 SGHRS, CDR2 YFSETQ. There are 15 residues in the CDR3. V lost 4 bases, J lost 2 bases, and 16 bases lay in between. CDR3 in DNA: TGCGCCAGCAGCCTGGGACAATTCAACCCCTACGAGCAGTACTTC. It codes for CASSLGQFNPYEQYF. The whole variable domain, filled in from reference TRBV5-1 and TRBJ2-7, reads KAGVTQTPRYLIKTRGQQVTLSCSPISGHRSVSWYQQTPGQGLQFLFEYFSETQRNKGNFPGRFSGRQFSNSRSEMNVSTLELGDSALYLCASSLGQFNPYEQYFGPGTRLTVT.

This clone has only a few counts. This sequence joins TRBV10-3 and TRBJ2-5; D is unresolved. Trimming removed 6 bases at V and 7 bases at J, with 9 bases between. CDR3 length: 11 amino acids. Germline assignment: CDR1 ENHRY and CDR2 SYGVKD. The CDR3 bases are TGTGCCATCAGCGACGTGAGGACCCAGTACTTC. Translated: CAISDVRTQYF.

The chain carries TRBV28 and TRBJ2-5; D remains unclear. Germline V gene data show CDR1 as MDHEN and CDR2 as SYDVKM. There are 14 residues in the CDR3. The V gene lost 3 bases and the J gene lost 3 bases, with 11 bases spanning the gap. The CDR3 region is CASSFPTWEETQYF. CDR3 nucleotide sequence: TGTGCCAGCAGTTTCCCGACATGGGAAGAGACCCAGTACTTC.

This chain connects TRBV9 to TRBJ2-1, with D maybe TRBD1 (5 bases). Trimming pared 0 bases from V and 12 bases from J, leaving 16 bases between. CDR3 size: 14 residues. Germline values: CDR1 SGDLS, CDR2 YYNGEE. Written as DNA, the CDR3 is TGTGCCAGCAGCGTAGAGTACGGCCAGGGTCTGCAGTTCTTC. Translated: CASSVEYGQGLQFF. The full variable domain, its missing parts supplied by reference TRBV9 and TRBJ2-1, is DSGVTQTPKHLITATGQRVTLRCSPRSGDLSVYWYQQSLDQGLQFLIQYYNGEERAKGNILERFSAQQFPDLHSELNLSSLELGDSALYFCASSVEYGQGLQFFGPGTRLTVL.

The V and J genes are TRBV7-9 and TRBJ1-2; D possibly corresponds to TRBD1 (5 bases). This CDR3 comprises 13 residues. Germline assignment: CDR1 SEHNR and CDR2 FQNEAQ (reference sequence). V lost 4 bases, J lost 8 bases, and 14 bases lay in between. In DNA, the CDR3 is TGTGCCAGCAGCTCAGGGACCGCCAGCGGCTACACCTTC. Its protein is CASSSGTASGYTF.